This TCR beta chain derives from a study of T cell responses to AZD1222 COVID-19 vaccine. Germline V gives CDR1 MNHEY, CDR2 SVGAGI. The length of the CDR3 is 12 residues. With V trimmed by 6 bases and J by 14 bases, 11 bases remained unmatched. Libraries were prepared by immunoSEQ multiplex PCR; TCRdb keeps only in-frame clonotypes and omits some of them. The table includes some 150,000 clones, approximately 90% detected once. Source: peripheral blood, taken on day 0 of MenACWY control vaccination. This clonotype was obtained from an adult in good health. The chain carries TRBV6-5 and TRBJ2-3; 7 nucleotides line up with TRBD1. CDR3 nucleotides: TGTGCCAGCAGGTTCCTTGGACAGGAGGCGTATTTT. It yields the protein CASRFLGQEAYF.